One and the same sample provided the 12 T cell receptor beta chains below, sequenced in a study of OX40 agonist ivuxolimab in advanced cancers. Using immunoSEQ multiplex PCR, the repertoire was profiled, and TCRdb retains in-frame clones only, with some absent. The sample has approximately 54,000 clones, 91% seen once; the top ten hold 8.7%. Sequenced material: CD4+ or CD8+ T cells sorted from blood, taken in a trial of the OX40 agonist ivuxolimab. All receptors come from an adult with an advanced solid tumor such as melanoma, head and neck, liver or kidney cancer.

The V call is TRBV4-1, the J call TRBJ2-1; no reliable D call. The germline CDR1 and CDR2 sequences are MGHRA and YSYEKL. The CDR3 is 14 amino acids. Trimming removed 0 bases from V and 9 bases from J, with 12 bases in between. CDR3 bases: TGCGCCAGCAGCCAAGATACACGAGGTGGTGAGCAGTTCTTC. Translation: CASSQDTRGGEQFF.

The chain joins TRBV7-8 to TRBJ2-7; D remains ambiguous. With 1 base removed from V and 2 bases from J, the gap between germline ends came to 15 bases. The CDR3 is 16 residues long. The germline V gene encodes CDR1 SGHVS and CDR2 FQNEAQ. DNA for the CDR3: TGTGCCAGCAGCTTAGGGCTGCAGACCATTACCTACGAGCAGTACTTC. This translates into CASSLGLQTITYEQYF.

The chain couples TRBV11-2 to TRBJ2-1, with no clear D. This CDR3 is 15 amino acids long. The germline gives CDR1 SGHAT, CDR2 FQNNGV. The germline V and J ends were trimmed by 0 bases and 1 base, with 7 bases remaining between them. The CDR3 protein is CASSLDRYSYNEQFF. The CDR3 DNA sequence: TGTGCCAGCAGCTTAGACAGGTATTCCTACAATGAGCAGTTCTTC.

CDR3 DNA sequence: TGTGCCAGCAGAACACTACTGGGGACCGGGGAGCTGTTTTTT. Protein sequence: CASRTLLGTGELFF. V gene TRBV6-1 combines with J gene TRBJ2-2; D is undetermined. Germline V gene data show CDR1 as MNHNS and CDR2 as SASEGT. This CDR3 is 14 amino acids long. Trimming took 6 bases from V and 5 from J, leaving 13 bases between them.

This chain uses TRBV9 with TRBJ1-2; D is uncertain. The CDR3 is made up of 15 amino acids. Germline loops: CDR1 SGDLS, CDR2 YYNGEE. Between the trimmed V and J ends, which lost 0 bases and 1 base, there was a span of 10 bases. CDR3 DNA: TGTGCCAGCAGCGTAGGCAGCGTAGGTAACTATGGCTACACCTTC. It is translated as CASSVGSVGNYGYTF. The full variable domain, completed using reference TRBV9 and TRBJ1-2, is DSGVTQTPKHLITATGQRVTLRCSPRSGDLSVYWYQQSLDQGLQFLIQYYNGEERAKGNILERFSAQQFPDLHSELNLSSLELGDSALYFCASSVGSVGNYGYTFGSGTRLTVV.

The rearrangement links TRBV7-9 to TRBJ1-1; 8 nucleotides match TRBD1. With V trimmed by 2 bases and J by 7 bases, 3 bases remained unmatched. Germline loops: CDR1 SEHNR, CDR2 FQNEAQ (reference sequence). The CDR3 is 13 residues long. CDR3 coding DNA: TGTGCCAGCAGCTTATTAGGACAGGGTGAAGCTTTCTTT. It codes for CASSLLGQGEAFF.

The sample holds a few counts of this clone. This sequence joins TRBV28 and TRBJ1-1; D ambiguous. This CDR3 is 16 amino acids long. Germline CDR1 MDHEN, CDR2 SYDVKM. Between the trimmed V and J ends, which lost 6 bases and 0 bases, there was a span of 17 bases. For the CDR3, the DNA is TGTGCCAGCAGGGCTGACATGGGGAATCTGAACACTGAAGCTTTCTTT. Residues: CASRADMGNLNTEAFF.

This CDR3 reads CASSVGLAGADTQYF. For the CDR3, the DNA is TGTGCCAGCAGCGTAGGACTAGCGGGAGCAGATACGCAGTATTTT. This chain uses TRBV7-2 with TRBJ2-3; 13 nucleotides align to TRBD2. The V gene end was trimmed by 5 bases and the J gene end by 4 bases; junction bases not matched to a gene: 3. Germline-derived CDR1 and CDR2 are SGHTA and FQGNSA. CDR3 size: 15 residues.

The CDR3 coding sequence is TGTGCCAGCTCCACATCCGGACTAGCGGGGACCTACAATGAGCAGTTCTTC. It is translated as CASSTSGLAGTYNEQFF. The chain employs TRBV18 and TRBJ2-1; 12 bases agree with TRBD2. The CDR3 runs 17 residues. CDR1 is KGHSH and CDR2 is LQKENI in the germline V gene. With 6 bases clipped from V and 2 bases from J, the junction kept 8 bases outside the gene matches.

The gene calls are TRBV7-3 and TRBJ2-3, with TRBD2 as a possible D gene (6 bases). Trimming cost V 2 bases and J 6 bases, with 12 bases left between them. The CDR3 length is 14 residues. Looked up from germline, CDR1 is SGHTA and CDR2 is FQGTGA. CDR3 DNA: TGTGCCAGCAGCTTAGTATCGGGAGCCGATACGCAGTATTTT. It codes for CASSLVSGADTQYF.

The chain employs TRBV18 and TRBJ2-7; no definite D call. CDR1 is KGHSH and CDR2 is LQKENI in the germline V gene. The CDR3 extends over 12 amino acids. V dropped 3 bases and J dropped 4 bases, with 7 bases sitting between them. In DNA form, the CDR3 reads TGTGCCAGCTCACCGGGGTTGTACGAGCAGTACTTC. It codes for CASSPGLYEQYF.

J is TRBJ2-1 and V is TRBV6-1; either TRBD1 or TRBD2 may supply D (5 bases each). V lost 3 bases and J 0 bases, leaving 12 bases between the germline ends. The CDR3 extends over 16 amino acids. Germline CDR1 reads MNHNS; CDR2 reads SASEGT. The CDR3 sequence is CASSDLTGPSYNEQFF. The CDR3 DNA reads as TGTGCCAGCAGTGACCTTACGGGGCCCTCCTACAATGAGCAGTTCTTC.